This T cell receptor beta chain was sequenced during a study of T cell changes during pregnancy in multiple sclerosis. Measured with immunoSEQ multiplex PCR; TCRdb has only the in-frame clones, and not every one. In the table there are over 30,000 clones, roughly nine tenths of which are singletons. V shed 4 bases, J shed 0 bases, and the junction held 3 bases outside the gene matches. CDR1 is LNHDA, CDR2 SQIVND, per germline (reference sequence). The CDR3 is made up of 16 amino acids. This specimen consisted of CD8+ T cells from peripheral blood mononuclear cells, obtained in the second trimester of pregnancy. This receptor was identified in a female donor in good health, enrolled as a control in a pregnancy study. The J gene is TRBJ1-6, the V gene TRBV19, with TRBD1 matching 7 bases. The CDR3 bases are TGTGCCAGTAGTAATCGACAGGGCTCCTATAATTCACCCCTCCACTTT. This sequence encodes CASSNRQGSYNSPLHF.